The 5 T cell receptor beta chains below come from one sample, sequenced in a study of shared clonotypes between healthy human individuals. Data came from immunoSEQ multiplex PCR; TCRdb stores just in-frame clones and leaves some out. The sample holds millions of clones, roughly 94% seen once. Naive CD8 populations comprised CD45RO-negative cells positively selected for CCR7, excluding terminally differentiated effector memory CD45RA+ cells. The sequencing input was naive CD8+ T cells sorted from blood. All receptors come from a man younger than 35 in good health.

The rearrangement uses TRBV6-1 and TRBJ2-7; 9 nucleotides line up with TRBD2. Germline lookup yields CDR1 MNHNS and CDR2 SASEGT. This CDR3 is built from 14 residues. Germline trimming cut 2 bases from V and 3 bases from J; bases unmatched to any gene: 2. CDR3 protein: CASSELLAGYEQYF. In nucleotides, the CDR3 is TGTGCCAGCAGTGAACTACTAGCGGGCTACGAGCAGTACTTC.

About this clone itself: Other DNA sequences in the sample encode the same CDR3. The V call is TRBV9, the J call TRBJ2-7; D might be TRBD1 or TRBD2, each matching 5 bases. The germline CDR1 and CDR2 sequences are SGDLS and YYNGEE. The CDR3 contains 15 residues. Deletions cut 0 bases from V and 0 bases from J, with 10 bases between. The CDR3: CASSVGAGSSYEQYF. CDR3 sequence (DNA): TGTGCCAGCAGCGTAGGTGCAGGGAGCTCCTACGAGCAGTACTTC.

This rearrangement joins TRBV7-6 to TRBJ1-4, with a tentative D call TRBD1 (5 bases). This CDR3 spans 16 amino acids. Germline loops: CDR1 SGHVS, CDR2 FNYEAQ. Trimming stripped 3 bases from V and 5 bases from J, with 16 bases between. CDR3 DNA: TGTGCCAGCAGCTTTAGCGGGGGTTCGATCAATGAAAAACTGTTTTTT. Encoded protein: CASSFSGGSINEKLFF.

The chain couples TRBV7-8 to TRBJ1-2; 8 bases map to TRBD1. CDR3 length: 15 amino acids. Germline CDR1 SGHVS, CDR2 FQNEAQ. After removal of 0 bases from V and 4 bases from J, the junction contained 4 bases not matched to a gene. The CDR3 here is CASSLAAGGGYGYTF. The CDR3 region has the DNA TGTGCCAGCAGCTTAGCGGCAGGGGGCGGCTATGGCTACACCTTC.

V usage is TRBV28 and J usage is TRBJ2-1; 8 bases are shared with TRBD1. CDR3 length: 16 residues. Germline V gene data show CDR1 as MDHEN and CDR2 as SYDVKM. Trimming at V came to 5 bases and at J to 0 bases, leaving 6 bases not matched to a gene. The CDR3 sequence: CASSMPGQGSYNEQFF. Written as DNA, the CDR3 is TGTGCCAGCAGTATGCCCGGACAGGGCTCCTACAATGAGCAGTTCTTC.